This TCR beta chain was captured by sequencing in a study of cytomegalovirus exposure and HLA in healthy donors. Overall study context: From donors who were HLA-typed, an early data release held 81 million or so unique TCRs. Notes on the study in general: It was assumed in the presence/absence analyses that sequencing depth was roughly uniform across donors. Later on, analysis showed that most CMV-associated TCR beta chains appeared to be HLA-restricted. Later analysis demonstrated an association between a missense DCLRE1C variant and TCR beta V- and J-gene trimming.

The PCR made use of 60 Vbeta and 13 Jbeta primers. Some clones are missing from TCRdb's copy, which holds only in-frame ones; the method was immunoSEQ multiplex PCR. The sample contains some 160,000 clones, 78% of which appear only once. The germline V gene encodes CDR1 MNHEY and CDR2 SMNVEV (reference sequence). V was trimmed by 1 base and J by 8 bases, leaving 15 bases between them. This CDR3 has 15 residues. A remark on this clone: The antigen remains undetermined.

The rearrangement uses TRBV27 and TRBJ2-4, with D uncertain. The source of this sequence is a male donor in good health and CMV-seronegative. Material: PBMCs. CDR3 residues: CASSLFSRSADIQYF. Here the CDR3 DNA reads TGTGCCAGCAGTTTATTTTCCCGGTCCGCGGACATTCAGTACTTC.